Each of the 8 T cell receptor beta chains below was sequenced from the same sample in a study of blood T cell repertoires in COVID-19. Using immunoSEQ multiplex PCR, the repertoire was profiled, and TCRdb retains in-frame clones only, with some absent. Counted here are a few hundred thousand clones, 89% occurring once; the ten biggest clones make up 3.5% to 5%. Sequenced input: peripheral blood. Every receptor here comes from a middle-aged woman who had recovered from COVID-19.

This clone was counted once. The chain has TRBV5-6 and TRBJ2-1; D is unresolved. Germline lookup yields CDR1 SGHDT and CDR2 YYEEEE. The CDR3 totals 16 residues. Trimming pared 3 bases from V and 7 bases from J, leaving 20 bases between. The CDR3 loop is CASSSSTFSPSNEQFF. The CDR3, as DNA: TGTGCCAGCAGCTCCTCGACTTTTTCACCCTCGAATGAGCAGTTCTTC.

The J gene is TRBJ1-4, the V gene TRBV9; no clear D. With 0 bases removed from V and 4 bases from J, the gap between germline ends came to 7 bases. This CDR3 comprises 14 residues. Germline values: CDR1 SGDLS, CDR2 YYNGEE. In nucleotides, the CDR3 is TGTGCCAGCAGCGTAGGGTCGGGTAATGAAAAACTGTTTTTT. Translation: CASSVGSGNEKLFF.

V is TRBV3-1 (or the pseudogene TRBV3-2) and J is TRBJ1-4, with a weak D call TRBD1 (5 bases). Germline CDR1 and CDR2: LGHDT and YNNKEL (reference sequence). V gave up 2 bases and J gave up 7 bases, with 20 bases separating them. CDR3 length equals 17 residues. The CDR3 loop is CASSQSGTPYLGEKLFF. For the CDR3, the DNA is TGTGCCAGCAGCCAATCCGGGACTCCTTATCTGGGTGAAAAACTGTTTTTT.

This chain uses TRBV3-1 (or the pseudogene TRBV3-2) with TRBJ1-1; tentative D call: TRBD1 (5 bases). The CDR3 has 13 residues. CDR1 and CDR2 from the germline V gene are LGHDT and YNNKEL (reference sequence). Trimming took off 1 base at V and 7 bases at J, with 10 bases between the two ends. Here the CDR3 DNA reads TGTGCCAGCAGCCAAGGGGGGGTCGATGAAGCTTTCTTT. Translated, it gives CASSQGGVDEAFF.

The gene calls are TRBV10-3 and TRBJ2-2, with TRBD2 as a possible D gene (6 bases). Germline lookup yields CDR1 ENHRY and CDR2 SYGVKD. The V and J ends lost 8 bases and 5 bases respectively, with 15 bases between them. This CDR3 spans 14 amino acids. CDR3 sequence reads: CAIAAAGFTGELFF. The DNA for the CDR3 is TGTGCCATCGCTGCAGCGGGTTTTACCGGGGAGCTGTTTTTT.

This chain links TRBV15 with TRBJ1-3, with D unresolved. This CDR3 has 16 residues. V dropped 2 bases and J dropped 0 bases, with 11 bases sitting between them. Per the germline V gene, CDR1 is LNHNV and CDR2 is YYDKDF (reference sequence). CDR3 nucleotide sequence: TGTGCCACCAGCAGACAAGGCGACTACTCTGGAAACACCATATATTTT. Translating it yields CATSRQGDYSGNTIYF.

The chain has TRBV5-4 and TRBJ1-2; 11 nucleotides match TRBD1. This CDR3 has 14 residues. V lost 0 bases, J lost 7 bases, and 2 bases stayed unmatched. Germline V gene sequence: CDR1 SGHNT, CDR2 YYREEE (reference sequence). The chain's CDR3 is CASSLVGQGGGYTF. As DNA, the CDR3 is TGTGCCAGCAGCTTGGTGGGACAGGGGGGTGGCTACACCTTC.

In its sample, this clone was seen a few times. The chain couples TRBV2 to TRBJ1-6; weak D call: TRBD1 (5 bases). Trimming removed 7 bases at V and 6 bases at J, with 16 bases between. The CDR3 sequence is 15 residues long. CDR1 and CDR2 from the germline V gene are SNHLY and FYNNEI. CDR3 DNA: TGTGCCAGCACCCCGGGGACGGAGGGTAATTCACCCCTCCACTTT. This gives the protein CASTPGTEGNSPLHF.